This note documents a single T cell receptor (beta chain) sequence. The target antigen is unknown. The CDR3 is 17 residues long. CDR1 is SGHRS, CDR2 YFSETQ, per germline. PCR was performed using 60 Vbeta and 13 Jbeta primers. Sequencing used immunoSEQ multiplex PCR; TCRdb keeps in-frame clones, though not all of them. The sample holds more than 100,000 clones; over 75% are singletons and the top ten take around 3.9%. The sample is drawn from a study of cytomegalovirus exposure and HLA in healthy donors. Overall study results and limits: Previously analyzed data showed that most TCR beta V segments were productive at a frequency of about 87% or about 30%. In vitro assays verified that a few CMV-associated chains recognized CMV antigens specifically.

Material for sequencing was PBMCs. This chain connects TRBV5-1 to TRBJ2-5, with 8 bases aligning to TRBD2. Judging by the DNA end, TRBJ2-7 fits better; the J call may be wrong. The TCR sequence derives from a human donor in good health. The CDR3 spells CASSLGASGRGEYEQYF. Written as DNA, the CDR3 is TGCGCCAGCAGCTTGGGGGCCAGCGGGAGAGGGGAGTACGAGCAGTACTTC.